The next 3 T cell receptor beta chains were all read from a single sample in a study of blood T cell repertoires in COVID-19. Profiling relied on immunoSEQ multiplex PCR, and the TCRdb table lists in-frame clones only, not all of them. The table has around 270,000 clones, over 75% seen once. The specimen was PBMCs or T cells enriched from blood (not recorded which). Source of these receptors: a woman in her thirties or forties who had been exposed to COVID-19.

The rearrangement links TRBV9 to TRBJ2-1, with TRBD1 as a possible D gene (6 bases). CDR1 and CDR2 (germline): SGDLS, YYNGEE. This CDR3 contains 13 residues. Trimming took 3 bases from V and 15 from J, leaving 19 bases between them. CDR3 region: CASSDKDGGPRFF. DNA for the CDR3: TGTGCCAGCAGCGATAAGGATGGGGGCCCCCGGTTCTTC. The full variable domain, with the rest looked up from reference TRBV9 and TRBJ2-1, is DSGVTQTPKHLITATGQRVTLRCSPRSGDLSVYWYQQSLDQGLQFLIQYYNGEERAKGNILERFSAQQFPDLHSELNLSSLELGDSALYFCASSDKDGGPRFFGPGTRLTVL.

The rearrangement joins TRBV19 to TRBJ1-2; 7 bases are shared with TRBD1. The CDR3 runs 15 residues. CDR1 and CDR2 from the germline V gene are LNHDA and SQIVND (reference sequence). The V and J ends lost 4 bases and 4 bases, in that order; junction bases with no gene match: 9. CDR3 nucleotides: TGTGCCAGTAGTAGTGGACAGGACCCTCTCTATGGCTACACCTTC. It translates to CASSSGQDPLYGYTF.

J is TRBJ1-3 and V is TRBV7-2; 8 bases align to TRBD1. Germline loops: CDR1 SGHTA, CDR2 FQGNSA. V was clipped by 4 bases and J by 5 bases; unmatched bases: 7. The CDR3 has 15 amino acids. CDR3 coding DNA: TGTGCCAGCAGCTCTCCGACAGGGGCGAGAAACACCATATATTTT. Translation gives CASSSPTGARNTIYF.